Below, 10 T cell receptor beta chains from the same sample are listed, as sequenced in a study of human T cells and chemical hapten exposure. TCRdb re-analysed the RACE reads in MiXCR, keeping a single row per CDR3 protein. The profile covers 150,000 to 200,000 distinct CDR3 sequences, with around 30% appearing a single time and roughly 3% taken by the ten largest. Time point meaning: pre-sensitization, week 0. The treatment here: therapeutic diphenylcyclopropenone sensitization with weekly scalp DPC. The sequences come from whole blood, collected in connection with sensitization to the hapten diphenylcyclopropenone (DPC). The receptors come from a woman in her twenties or thirties with alopecia areata. Some clones in this sample may be carry-over from other donors' samples.

The V and J genes are TRBV6-1 and TRBJ1-2, with D unclear. Per the germline V gene, CDR1 is MNHNS and CDR2 is SASEGT. The CDR3 totals 11 residues. V was clipped by 5 bases and J by 6 bases, with 7 bases between them. DNA of the CDR3: TGTGCCAGCAGTCGATTTGATGGCTACACCTTC. Translation gives CASSRFDGYTF.

This clonotype has just a few counts. V gene TRBV7-9 combines with J gene TRBJ2-7, with 8 bases aligning to TRBD2. The J segment lost 3 bases and the V segment lost 1 base, leaving 5 bases of the junction unmatched. The CDR3 runs 15 residues. CDR1 and CDR2 (germline): SEHNR, FQNEAQ (reference sequence). The CDR3 bases are TGTGCCAGCAGCTTAGTGACTAGCGTCGGCTACGAGCAGTACTTC. This translates into CASSLVTSVGYEQYF.

Only a few counts were recorded for this clonotype. The rearrangement joins TRBV10-3 to TRBJ1-6; 11 nucleotides align to TRBD1. The ends lost 10 bases at V and 7 bases at J; junction bases unmatched: 3. Germline values: CDR1 ENHRY, CDR2 SYGVKD. This CDR3 is built from 13 residues. The CDR3 protein is CARGQGANSPLHF. In nucleotides, the CDR3 is TGTGCCAGAGGACAGGGGGCGAATTCACCCCTCCACTTT.

This clonotype was seen more than once but under ten times. V gene TRBV29-1 combines with J gene TRBJ2-3, with D possibly matching TRBD2 (6 bases). From germline, CDR1 is SQVTM and CDR2 ANQGSEA. The CDR3 covers 14 residues. Trimming took 7 bases from V and 7 from J, leaving 21 bases between them. This CDR3 reads CSGSWGSGRNTQYF. In nucleotides, the CDR3 is TGCAGCGGGAGCTGGGGGAGTGGGAGGAATACGCAGTATTTT.

This clonotype was seen a handful of times. CDR3 region: CAISGGVADTQYF. For the CDR3, the DNA is TGTGCCATCTCGGGCGGAGTGGCAGATACGCAGTATTTT. The chain couples TRBV10-3 to TRBJ2-3; D remains unclear. The CDR3 runs 13 residues. Germline values: CDR1 ENHRY, CDR2 SYGVKD. Trimming cost V 8 bases and J 4 bases, with 13 bases left between them.

This rearrangement joins TRBV27 to TRBJ2-3; the D is unclear. The germline CDR1 and CDR2 sequences are MNHEY and SMNVEV (reference sequence). The CDR3 spans 14 residues. V was trimmed by 6 bases and J by 1 base, leaving 11 bases between them. The CDR3 loop reads CASSWGFRTDTQYF. The CDR3 bases are TGTGCCAGCAGCTGGGGATTTCGCACAGATACGCAGTATTTT.

The V and J genes are TRBV27 and TRBJ2-5; 11 nucleotides align to TRBD2. The CDR3 sequence is 16 residues long. Germline V gene lookup returns CDR1 MNHEY and CDR2 SMNVEV (reference sequence). The V segment lost 5 bases and the J segment 2 bases; nucleotides outside the gene matches: 7. The CDR3 spells CASSPEASGRQETQYF. As DNA, the CDR3 is TGTGCCAGCAGTCCAGAAGCTAGCGGGAGGCAAGAGACCCAGTACTTC.

The gene calls are TRBV6-5 and TRBJ1-3; a possible D gene is TRBD1 (6 bases). V was trimmed by 8 bases and J by 7 bases, leaving 21 bases between them. Germline values: CDR1 MNHEY, CDR2 SVGAGI. The CDR3 has 15 amino acids. CDR3 amino acids: CASVGQGPEGNTIYF. The CDR3 region has the DNA TGTGCCAGCGTGGGGCAGGGGCCGGAAGGGAACACCATATATTTT.

This clonotype was detected only a few times. This chain connects TRBV4-3 to TRBJ2-1; 8 bases line up with TRBD1. The germline V gene has CDR1 LGHNA and CDR2 YSLEER. The CDR3 length is 15 residues. Trimming removed 4 bases from V and 6 bases from J; junction bases left unmatched: 8. For the CDR3, the DNA is TGCGCCAGCAGCCCGCAGGGGGCTCCTTCCAATGAGCAGTTCTTC. Protein product: CASSPQGAPSNEQFF.

V gene TRBV28 combines with J gene TRBJ2-1; 10 bases are shared with TRBD1. Germline CDR1 and CDR2: MDHEN and SYDVKM. The CDR3 runs 16 residues. V gave up 7 bases and J gave up 3 bases; unmatched junction bases: 9. The CDR3 region is CASNSPRDRGYNEQFF. CDR3 DNA sequence: TGTGCCAGCAACTCCCCCCGGGACAGGGGCTACAATGAGCAGTTCTTC.